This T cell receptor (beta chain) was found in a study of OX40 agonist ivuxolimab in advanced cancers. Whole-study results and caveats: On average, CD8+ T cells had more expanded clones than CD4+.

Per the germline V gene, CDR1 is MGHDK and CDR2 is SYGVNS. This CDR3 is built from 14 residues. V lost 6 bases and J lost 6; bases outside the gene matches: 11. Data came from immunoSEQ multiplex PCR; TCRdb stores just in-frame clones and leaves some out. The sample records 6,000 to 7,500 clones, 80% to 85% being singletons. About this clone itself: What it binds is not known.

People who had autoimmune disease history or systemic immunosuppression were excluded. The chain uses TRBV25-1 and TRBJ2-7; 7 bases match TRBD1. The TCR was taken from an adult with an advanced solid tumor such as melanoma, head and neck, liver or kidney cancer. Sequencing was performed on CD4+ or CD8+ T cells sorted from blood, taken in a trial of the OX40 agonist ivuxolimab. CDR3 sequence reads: CASRPPGQKGEQYF. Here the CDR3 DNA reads TGTGCCAGCAGGCCGCCGGGACAGAAAGGCGAGCAGTACTTC.